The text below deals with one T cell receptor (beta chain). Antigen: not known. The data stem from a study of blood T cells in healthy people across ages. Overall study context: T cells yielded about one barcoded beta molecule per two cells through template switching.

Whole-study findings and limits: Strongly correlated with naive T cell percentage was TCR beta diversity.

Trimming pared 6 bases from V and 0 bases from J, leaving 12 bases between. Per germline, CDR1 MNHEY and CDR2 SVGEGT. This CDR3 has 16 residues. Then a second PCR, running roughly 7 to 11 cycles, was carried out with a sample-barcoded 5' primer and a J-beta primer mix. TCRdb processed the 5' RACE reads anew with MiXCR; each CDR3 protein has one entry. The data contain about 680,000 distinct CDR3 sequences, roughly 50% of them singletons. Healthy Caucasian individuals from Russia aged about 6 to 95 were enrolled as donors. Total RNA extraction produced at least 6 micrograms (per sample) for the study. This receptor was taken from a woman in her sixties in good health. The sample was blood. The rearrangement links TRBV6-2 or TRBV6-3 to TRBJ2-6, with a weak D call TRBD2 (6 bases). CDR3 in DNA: TGTGCCAGCAGACCGGGACTTTACTCTGGGGCCAACGTCCTGACTTTC. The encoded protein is CASRPGLYSGANVLTF.